The clone carrying this T cell receptor beta chain showed up just a few times. These data belong to a study of T cells after yellow fever vaccination. In the study overall: Those fractions that held only low numbers of cells were prepared using the SMART-Seq v4 Ultra Low Input RNA kit.

Universal primer sites and UMIs were introduced during 5'RACE template-switching synthesis of TCR cDNA. Using its own MiXCR run on the 5' RACE reads, TCRdb lists one record per CDR3 protein. This table holds 620,000 or so distinct CDR3 sequences, around an eighth found once. Germline V gene lookup returns CDR1 SGHRS and CDR2 YFSETQ. V was pared by 4 bases and J by 7 bases, with 22 bases between. The CDR3 has 16 residues. This chain connects TRBV5-1 to TRBJ2-3; perhaps TRBD1 as D (6 bases). The starting material was PBMCs, obtained on the day of the yellow fever booster vaccination. This receptor was obtained from a man aged 30 to 45 who received the YFV17D yellow fever vaccine. CDR3: CASSPEDSPTGNTQYF. The CDR3 nucleotides are TGCGCCAGCAGCCCCGAGGACAGCCCGACTGGGAATACGCAGTATTTT.